The 27 T cell receptor beta chains below come from one sample, sequenced in a study of blood T cell repertoires in COVID-19. Profiling relied on immunoSEQ multiplex PCR, and the TCRdb table lists in-frame clones only, not all of them. Here the sample spans a few hundred thousand clones, 80% to 90% being singletons. Sequenced input: peripheral blood. The receptors originated from a human donor in a cohort sampled during active COVID-19.

The chain has TRBV6-5 and TRBJ2-3, with a weak D call TRBD2 (6 bases). The CDR3 covers 15 residues. Deletions cut 5 bases from V and 0 bases from J, with 12 bases between. Germline CDR1 and CDR2: MNHEY and SVGAGI. CDR3 DNA sequence: TGTGCCAGCAGTCGGGGGTACGGCAGCACAGATACGCAGTATTTT. It is translated as CASSRGYGSTDTQYF.

The chain combines TRBV7-9 with TRBJ2-1; D not resolved. The CDR3 totals 16 residues. Germline V CDR1 and CDR2: SEHNR, FQNEAQ (reference sequence). Deletions cut 3 bases from V and 4 bases from J, with 16 bases between. The CDR3 spells CASSFLGLLLYNEQFF. Here the CDR3 DNA reads TGTGCCAGCAGCTTCCTCGGGTTACTCCTTTACAATGAGCAGTTCTTC. Together with reference TRBV7-9 and TRBJ2-1, the CDR3 gives the full variable domain: DTGVSQNPRHKITKRGQNVTFRCDPISEHNRLYWYRQTLGQGPEFLTYFQNEAQLEKSRLLSDRFSAERPKGSFSTLEIQRTEQGDSAMYLCASSFLGLLLYNEQFFGPGTRLTVL.

The chain recombines TRBV27 with TRBJ2-7; 12 bases line up with TRBD2. The V gene's germline CDR1 is MNHEY and CDR2 SMNVEV (reference sequence). Losses at the gene ends were 6 bases for V and 5 bases for J; bases not matched to a gene: 17. The CDR3 is made up of 18 amino acids. Here the CDR3 DNA reads TGTGCCAGCAGCAAAAGCCGAGGACTAGCGGGACGTCTGGACGAGCAGTACTTC. This sequence encodes CASSKSRGLAGRLDEQYF.

The count of this clone is one. The V and J genes are TRBV7-2 and TRBJ1-1, with a weak D call TRBD1 (6 bases). Germline V gene sequence: CDR1 SGHTA, CDR2 FQGNSA. This CDR3 has 15 residues. Trimming shortened V by 5 bases and J by 4 bases, and 17 bases separated the two germline ends. The CDR3 spells CASSPQTGMGTEAFF. The CDR3 DNA reads TGTGCCAGCAGCCCCCAGACAGGTATGGGCACTGAAGCTTTCTTT.

The rearrangement uses TRBV4-1 and TRBJ2-1; no firm D call. This CDR3 has 16 residues. Trimming took 1 base from V and 0 from J, leaving 10 bases between them. Germline CDR1 is MGHRA and CDR2 is YSYEKL. The CDR3 reads CASSQAGKSSYNEQFF. The CDR3 DNA follows: TGCGCCAGCAGCCAAGCAGGAAAGAGCTCCTACAATGAGCAGTTCTTC.

The chain carries TRBV5-4 and TRBJ1-2; D not certain. The germline V gene encodes CDR1 SGHNT and CDR2 YYREEE (reference sequence). CDR3 length equals 15 residues. V lost 2 bases, J lost 2 bases, and 13 bases lay in between. The CDR3 coding sequence is TGTGCCAGCAGCTTCGGCCGACAACAGAACTATGGCTACACCTTC. This sequence encodes CASSFGRQQNYGYTF.

The V and J genes are TRBV28 and TRBJ1-3; 7 bases align to TRBD1. The length of the CDR3 is 17 residues. CDR1 is MDHEN and CDR2 is SYDVKM in the germline V gene. After removal of 3 bases from V and 4 bases from J, the junction contained 12 bases not matched to a gene. The CDR3 here is CASSFGNRGPAGNTIYF. CDR3 DNA: TGTGCCAGCAGTTTCGGTAATAGGGGGCCCGCAGGAAACACCATATATTTT.

The CDR3 nucleotides read TGTGCCAGCAGCTTGAGGACCCAGGGATTCGGCGAGCAGTACTTC. Encoded protein: CASSLRTQGFGEQYF. The rearrangement joins TRBV5-4 to TRBJ2-7; D is possibly TRBD1 (5 bases). In germline, CDR1 is SGHNT, CDR2 YYREEE (reference sequence). Between the trimmed V and J ends, which lost 1 base and 6 bases, there was a span of 17 bases. The CDR3 loop spans 15 amino acids.

Only a few counts were recorded for this clone. This chain uses TRBV4-1 with TRBJ2-5; weak D call: TRBD2 (6 bases). Germline values: CDR1 MGHRA, CDR2 YSYEKL. V lost 4 bases and J lost 6, with 21 bases in between. This CDR3 has 16 residues. The DNA of the CDR3 is TGCGCCAGCAGCCCAGACTGGACGGGACTTGTAAAGACCCAGTACTTC. This gives the protein CASSPDWTGLVKTQYF.

V is TRBV2 and J is TRBJ2-5, with 7 bases lining up with TRBD2. The CDR3 spans 12 residues. Trimming took 6 bases from V and 4 from J; bases not matched to a gene: 2. Germline V CDR1 and CDR2: SNHLY, FYNNEI. As DNA, the CDR3 is TGTGCCAGCAGGAGCGGGGCAGAGACCCAGTACTTC. Amino acid sequence: CASRSGAETQYF.

With regard to this clone: This sample includes further DNA sequences coding for the same CDR3. The chain has TRBV5-4 and TRBJ2-5; D unclear. The germline CDR1 and CDR2 sequences are SGHNT and YYREEE (reference sequence). The CDR3 has 13 residues. V was clipped by 3 bases and J by 5 bases, with 11 bases between them. The CDR3 is CASSSPPGETQYF. The CDR3 bases are TGTGCCAGCAGCTCTCCTCCCGGGGAGACCCAGTACTTC.

The J gene is TRBJ2-1, the V gene TRBV27; TRBD1 is a possible D gene (6 bases). There are 14 residues in the CDR3. Between the trimmed V and J ends, which lost 5 bases and 3 bases, there was a span of 11 bases. Per the germline V gene, CDR1 is MNHEY and CDR2 is SMNVEV (reference sequence). CDR3 nucleotide sequence: TGTGCCAGCAGTCTTAGGGGGAACTACAATGAGCAGTTCTTC. It is translated as CASSLRGNYNEQFF.

The J gene is TRBJ1-2, the V gene TRBV6-5; a weak D match, TRBD1 (6 bases). Germline assignment: CDR1 MNHEY and CDR2 SVGAGI. V lost 4 bases, J lost 4 bases, and 10 bases lay in between. The CDR3 runs to 13 residues. The CDR3 is CASSSTGVYGYTF. As DNA, the CDR3 is TGTGCCAGCAGTTCGACAGGAGTCTATGGCTACACCTTC.

The rearrangement links TRBV6-9 to TRBJ2-5; tentatively, D is TRBD1 (5 bases). Germline V CDR1 and CDR2: MNHGY, SVAAGI. This CDR3 has 14 amino acids. Trimming removed 2 bases from V and 2 bases from J, with 9 bases in between. CDR3 coding DNA: TGTGCCAGCAGTTATGGTGGGGCTCAAGAGACCCAGTACTTC. It codes for CASSYGGAQETQYF.

This chain links TRBV11-2 with TRBJ1-1, with TRBD1 matching over 8 bases. Germline V gene lookup returns CDR1 SGHAT and CDR2 FQNNGV. This CDR3 is built from 13 residues. With 4 bases clipped from V and 7 bases from J, the junction kept 5 bases outside the gene matches. CDR3: CASSYQGQGEAFF. The CDR3 DNA reads TGTGCCAGCAGCTATCAAGGACAGGGTGAAGCTTTCTTT.

The chain recombines TRBV15 with TRBJ1-3; 7 bases fit TRBD1. This CDR3 comprises 16 residues. From germline, CDR1 is LNHNV and CDR2 YYDKDF (reference sequence). The junction had 4 bases not matched to a gene; V was cut back by 0 bases and J by 2 bases. The CDR3 sequence: CATSRDGQAAGNTIYF. DNA for the CDR3: TGTGCCACCAGCAGAGATGGACAGGCGGCTGGAAACACCATATATTTT.

In its sample, this clone was seen once. The rearrangement joins TRBV2 to TRBJ1-6; D is uncertain. V shed 0 bases and J shed 11 bases, with 8 bases lying between them. The CDR3 loop spans 13 amino acids. Germline V gene lookup returns CDR1 SNHLY and CDR2 FYNNEI. Here the CDR3 DNA reads TGTGCCAGCAGTGAAGCGCGACTGGCACCCCTCCACTTT. This gives the protein CASSEARLAPLHF.

The chain combines TRBV11-2 with TRBJ1-2, with D uncertain. V lost 3 bases to trimming and J lost 4 bases, with 18 bases between them. CDR3 length: 16 amino acids. The germline gives CDR1 SGHAT, CDR2 FQNNGV. The CDR3: CASSFGSGELGYGYTF. The CDR3 DNA sequence: TGTGCCAGCAGCTTTGGGAGCGGGGAGCTGGGCTATGGCTACACCTTC.

This chain connects TRBV10-2 to TRBJ2-7; no reliable D call. CDR1 is WSHSY, CDR2 SAAADI, per germline. V was cut by 2 bases and J by 3 bases, with 8 bases left in between. The CDR3 runs to 13 residues. CDR3 amino acids: CASSEMALYEQYF. Here the CDR3 DNA reads TGCGCCAGCAGTGAGATGGCCCTCTACGAGCAGTACTTC.

J is TRBJ2-7 and V is TRBV6-5; a possible D gene is TRBD2 (6 bases). Germline CDR1 and CDR2: MNHEY and SVGAGI. V lost 2 bases and J lost 0, with 14 bases in between. This CDR3 is built from 16 residues. CDR3 DNA sequence: TGTGCCAGCAGTTACCGGACTACTTCGAGCTCCTACGAGCAGTACTTC. Its translation: CASSYRTTSSSYEQYF.

The V gene is TRBV15, the J gene TRBJ2-6; TRBD2 aligns across 7 bases. The CDR3 covers 15 residues. The V and J ends lost 3 bases and 2 bases, in that order; junction bases with no gene match: 1. Looked up from germline, CDR1 is LNHNV and CDR2 is YYDKDF (reference sequence). The CDR3 here is CATSRGRAGANVLTF. The CDR3 DNA is TGTGCCACCAGCAGGGGGAGGGCTGGGGCCAACGTCCTGACTTTC. The full variable domain, rest sourced from reference TRBV15 and TRBJ2-6, is DAMVIQNPRYQVTQFGKPVTLSCSQTLNHNVMYWYQQKSSQAPKLLFHYYDKDFNNEADTPDNFQSRRPNTSFCFLDIRSPGLGDTAMYLCATSRGRAGANVLTFGAGSRLTVL.

The gene calls are TRBV4-1 and TRBJ2-2, with 7 bases identical to TRBD1. Germline CDR1 and CDR2: MGHRA and YSYEKL. V shed 1 base, J shed 7 bases, and the junction held 3 bases outside the gene matches. The CDR3 runs 14 residues. CDR3 bases: TGCGCCAGCAGCCAAGCTCCAGGGGGCGGGGAGCTGTTTTTT. This gives the protein CASSQAPGGGELFF.

The chain couples TRBV28 to TRBJ2-7, with D possibly matching TRBD2 (5 bases). This CDR3 comprises 15 residues. Germline V gene sequence: CDR1 MDHEN, CDR2 SYDVKM. Deletions cut 5 bases from V and 6 bases from J, with 20 bases between. This chain's CDR3 is CASSLPAEGSREQYF. The CDR3 coding sequence is TGTGCCAGCAGTCTACCTGCCGAGGGCTCTCGCGAGCAGTACTTC.

In this sample, this clone turned up a few times. This rearrangement joins TRBV28 to TRBJ1-3, with D maybe TRBD1 (6 bases). The CDR3 has 17 amino acids. The V gene lost 5 bases and the J gene lost 1 base, with 18 bases spanning the gap. Per the germline V gene, CDR1 is MDHEN and CDR2 is SYDVKM. The CDR3 bases are TGTGCCAGCAGTCCCCCGATGGGGGGGGCATCTGGAAACACCATATATTTT. Protein sequence: CASSPPMGGASGNTIYF. Based on the CDR3 plus reference TRBV28 and TRBJ1-3, the full variable domain is DVKVTQSSRYLVKRTGEKVFLECVQDMDHENMFWYRQDPGLGLRLIYFSYDVKMKEKGDIPEGYSVSREKKERFSLILESASTNQTSMYLCASSPPMGGASGNTIYFGEGSWLTVV.

The chain joins TRBV21-1 to TRBJ2-3; TRBD2, the table's D call, lacks a check against the DNA. TRBV21-1 is noted as a pseudogene. The CDR3 is made up of 19 amino acids. CDR3 nucleotide sequence: TGTGCCAGCAGCAAAGCAGGGGGAAAGGGCGGGAGGGCCAAAGATACGCAGTATTTT. The encoded protein is CASSKAGGKGGRAKDTQYF.

A single count supports this clone. The rearrangement links TRBV7-9 to TRBJ2-1, with TRBD2 as a possible D gene (6 bases). Trimming stripped 5 bases from V and 4 bases from J, with 15 bases between. The germline CDR1 and CDR2 sequences are SEHNR and FQNEAQ (reference sequence). The CDR3 is 15 residues long. CDR3 DNA sequence: TGTGCCAGCAGCACCAATGTTGGGACTTACAATGAGCAGTTCTTC. This translates into CASSTNVGTYNEQFF.

The V and J genes are TRBV7-9 and TRBJ2-3; D gene uncertain. With 3 bases removed from V and 5 bases from J, the gap between germline ends came to 3 bases. The CDR3 is 11 amino acids. Germline V gene data show CDR1 as SEHNR and CDR2 as FQNEAQ (reference sequence). This CDR3 is CASSLRDTQYF. CDR3 DNA: TGTGCCAGCAGCTTGAGAGATACGCAGTATTTT.